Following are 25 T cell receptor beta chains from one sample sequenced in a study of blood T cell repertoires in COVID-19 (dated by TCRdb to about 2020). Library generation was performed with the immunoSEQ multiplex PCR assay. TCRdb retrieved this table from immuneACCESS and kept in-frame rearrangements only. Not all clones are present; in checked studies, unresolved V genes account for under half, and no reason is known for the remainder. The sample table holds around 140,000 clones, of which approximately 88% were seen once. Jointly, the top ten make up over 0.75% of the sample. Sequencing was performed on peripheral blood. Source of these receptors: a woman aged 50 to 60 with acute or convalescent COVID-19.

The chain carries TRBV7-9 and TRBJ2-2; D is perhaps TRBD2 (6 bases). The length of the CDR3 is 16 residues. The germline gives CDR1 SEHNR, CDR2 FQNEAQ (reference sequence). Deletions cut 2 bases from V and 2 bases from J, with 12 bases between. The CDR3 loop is CASSLIGLPNTGELFF. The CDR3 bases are TGTGCCAGCAGCTTAATCGGACTACCAAACACCGGGGAGCTGTTTTTT.

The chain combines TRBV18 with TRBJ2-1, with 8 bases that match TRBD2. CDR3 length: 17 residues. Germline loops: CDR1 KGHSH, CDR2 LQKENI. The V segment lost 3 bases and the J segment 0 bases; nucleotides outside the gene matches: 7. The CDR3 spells CASSPRREESSYNEQFF. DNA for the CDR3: TGTGCCAGCTCACCCAGGCGGGAGGAGAGCTCCTACAATGAGCAGTTCTTC.

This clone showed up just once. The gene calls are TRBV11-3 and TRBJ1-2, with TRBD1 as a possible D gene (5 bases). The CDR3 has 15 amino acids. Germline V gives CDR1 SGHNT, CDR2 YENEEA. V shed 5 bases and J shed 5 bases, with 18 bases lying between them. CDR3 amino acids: CASSPFQGIGYGYTF. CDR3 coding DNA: TGTGCCAGCAGCCCCTTTCAGGGAATCGGGTATGGCTACACCTTC.

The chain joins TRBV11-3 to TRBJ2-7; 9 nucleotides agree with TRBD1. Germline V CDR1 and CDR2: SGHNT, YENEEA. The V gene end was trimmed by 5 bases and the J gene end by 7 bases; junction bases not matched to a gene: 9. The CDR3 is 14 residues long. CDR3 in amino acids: CASSPTPGQGEQYF. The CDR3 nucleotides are TGTGCCAGCAGCCCCACTCCGGGACAGGGTGAGCAGTACTTC.

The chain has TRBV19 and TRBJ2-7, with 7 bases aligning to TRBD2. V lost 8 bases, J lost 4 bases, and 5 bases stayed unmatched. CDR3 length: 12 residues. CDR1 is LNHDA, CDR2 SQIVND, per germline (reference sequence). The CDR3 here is CASGTNSYEQYF. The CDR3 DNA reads TGTGCCAGTGGGACTAACTCTTACGAGCAGTACTTC.

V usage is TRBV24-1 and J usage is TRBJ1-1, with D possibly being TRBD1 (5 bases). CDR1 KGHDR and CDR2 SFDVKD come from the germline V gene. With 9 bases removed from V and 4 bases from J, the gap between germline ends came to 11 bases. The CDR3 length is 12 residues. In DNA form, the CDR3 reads TGTGCCACCGTAGGGGAGGGCACTGAAGCTTTCTTT. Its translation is CATVGEGTEAFF.

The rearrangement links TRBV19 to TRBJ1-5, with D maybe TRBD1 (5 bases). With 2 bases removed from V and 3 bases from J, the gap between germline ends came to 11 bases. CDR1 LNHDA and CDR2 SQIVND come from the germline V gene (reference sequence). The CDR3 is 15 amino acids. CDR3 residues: CASSIQGKDNQPQHF. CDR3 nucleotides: TGTGCCAGTAGTATACAGGGAAAGGACAATCAGCCCCAGCATTTT.

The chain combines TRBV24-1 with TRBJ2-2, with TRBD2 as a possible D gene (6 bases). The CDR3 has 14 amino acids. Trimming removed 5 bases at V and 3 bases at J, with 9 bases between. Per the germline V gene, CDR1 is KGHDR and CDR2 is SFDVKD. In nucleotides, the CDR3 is TGTGCCACCAGTGGCAGGAGGGACACCGGGGAGCTGTTTTTT. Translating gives CATSGRRDTGELFF.

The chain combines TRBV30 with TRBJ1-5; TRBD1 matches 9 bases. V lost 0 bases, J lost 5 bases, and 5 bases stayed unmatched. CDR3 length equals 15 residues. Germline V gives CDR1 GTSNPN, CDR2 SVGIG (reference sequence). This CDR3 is CAWSVRDRAYQPQHF. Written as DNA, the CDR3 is TGTGCCTGGAGTGTACGGGACAGGGCCTATCAGCCCCAGCATTTT.

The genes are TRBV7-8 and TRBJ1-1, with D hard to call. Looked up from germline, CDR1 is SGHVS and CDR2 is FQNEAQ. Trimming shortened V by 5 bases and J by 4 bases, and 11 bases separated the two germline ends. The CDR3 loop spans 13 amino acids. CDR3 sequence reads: CASSLEVGTEAFF. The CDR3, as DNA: TGTGCCAGCAGCCTCGAGGTGGGCACTGAAGCTTTCTTT.

The CDR3 region is CASSLERPNTGELFF. The CDR3 nucleotides read TGCGCCAGCAGCCTAGAGAGGCCGAACACCGGGGAGCTGTTTTTT. The chain carries TRBV5-1 and TRBJ2-2; D remains ambiguous. The germline V gene has CDR1 SGHRS and CDR2 YFSETQ. CDR3 length: 15 amino acids. The V and J ends lost 4 bases and 0 bases respectively, with 10 bases between them.

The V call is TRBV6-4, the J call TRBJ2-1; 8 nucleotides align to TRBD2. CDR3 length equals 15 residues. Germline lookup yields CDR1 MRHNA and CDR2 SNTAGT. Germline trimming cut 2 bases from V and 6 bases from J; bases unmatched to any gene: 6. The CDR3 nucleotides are TGTGCCAGCAGTGACAAAGCGGGAGCCCCCAATGAGCAGTTCTTC. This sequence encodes CASSDKAGAPNEQFF.

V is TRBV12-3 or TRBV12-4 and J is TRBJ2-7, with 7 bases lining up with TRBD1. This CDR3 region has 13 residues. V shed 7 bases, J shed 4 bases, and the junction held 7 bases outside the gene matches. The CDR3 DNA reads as TGTGCCAGCACAAATCAGGGGGTATACGAGCAGTACTTC. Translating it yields CASTNQGVYEQYF.

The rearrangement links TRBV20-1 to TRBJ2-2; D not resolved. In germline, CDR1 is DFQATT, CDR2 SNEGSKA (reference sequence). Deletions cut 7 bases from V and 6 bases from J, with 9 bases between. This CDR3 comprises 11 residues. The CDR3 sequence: CSVDISGELFF. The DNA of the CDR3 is TGCAGTGTCGACATCTCCGGGGAGCTGTTTTTT.

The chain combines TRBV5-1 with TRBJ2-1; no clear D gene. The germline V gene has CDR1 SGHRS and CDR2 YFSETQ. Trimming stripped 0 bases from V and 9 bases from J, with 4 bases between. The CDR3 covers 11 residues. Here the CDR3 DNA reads TGCGCCAGCAGCTTGGGGAGTGAGCAGTTCTTC. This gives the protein CASSLGSEQFF.

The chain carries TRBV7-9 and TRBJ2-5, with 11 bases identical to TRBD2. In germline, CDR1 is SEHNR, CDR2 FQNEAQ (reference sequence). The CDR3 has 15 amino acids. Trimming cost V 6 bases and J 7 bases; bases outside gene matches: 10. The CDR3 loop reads CASSSVAGGLGTQYF. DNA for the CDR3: TGTGCCAGCAGTTCGGTAGCGGGAGGGCTCGGGACCCAGTACTTC.

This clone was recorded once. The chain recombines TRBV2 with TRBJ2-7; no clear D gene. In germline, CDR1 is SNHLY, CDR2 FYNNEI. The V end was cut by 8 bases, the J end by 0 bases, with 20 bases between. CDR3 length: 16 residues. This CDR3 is CASRFGFDIYSYEQYF. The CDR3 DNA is TGTGCCAGCCGTTTCGGGTTCGATATCTACTCCTACGAGCAGTACTTC.

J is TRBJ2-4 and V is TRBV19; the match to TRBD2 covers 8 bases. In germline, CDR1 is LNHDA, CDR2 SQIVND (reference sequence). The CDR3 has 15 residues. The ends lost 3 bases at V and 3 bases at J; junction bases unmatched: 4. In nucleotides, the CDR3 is TGTGCCAGTAGTATTGGGCTAGCGGGCAAAAACATTCAGTACTTC. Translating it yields CASSIGLAGKNIQYF.

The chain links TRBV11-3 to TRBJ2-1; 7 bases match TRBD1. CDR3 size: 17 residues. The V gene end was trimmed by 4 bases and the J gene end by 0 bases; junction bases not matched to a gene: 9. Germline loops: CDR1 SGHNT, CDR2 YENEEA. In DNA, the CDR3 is TGTGCCAGCAGCTCCGGGGCTGGGACAGACTCCTACAATGAGCAGTTCTTC. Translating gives CASSSGAGTDSYNEQFF.

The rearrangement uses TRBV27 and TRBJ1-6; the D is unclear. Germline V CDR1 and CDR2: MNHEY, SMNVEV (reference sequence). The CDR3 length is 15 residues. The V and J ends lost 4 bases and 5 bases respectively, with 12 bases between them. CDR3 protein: CASSSLESDNSPLHF. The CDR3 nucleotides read TGTGCCAGCAGTTCACTGGAGTCAGATAATTCACCCCTCCACTTT.

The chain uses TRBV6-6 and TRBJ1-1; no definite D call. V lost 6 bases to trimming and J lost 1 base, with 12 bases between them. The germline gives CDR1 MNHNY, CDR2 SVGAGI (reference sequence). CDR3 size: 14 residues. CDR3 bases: TGTGCCAGCAGCCCTGAGGCAGCGAACACTGAAGCTTTCTTT. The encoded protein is CASSPEAANTEAFF.

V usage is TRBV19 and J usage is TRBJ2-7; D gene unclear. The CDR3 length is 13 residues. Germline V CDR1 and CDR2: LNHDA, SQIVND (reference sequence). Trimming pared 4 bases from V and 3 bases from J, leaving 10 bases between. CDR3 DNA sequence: TGTGCCAGTAGTAAAACAGCCCACTACGAGCAGTACTTC. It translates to CASSKTAHYEQYF.

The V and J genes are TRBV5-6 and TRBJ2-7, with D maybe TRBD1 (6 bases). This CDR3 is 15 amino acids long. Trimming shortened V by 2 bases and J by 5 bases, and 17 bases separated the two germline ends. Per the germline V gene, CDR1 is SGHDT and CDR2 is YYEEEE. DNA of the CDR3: TGTGCCAGCAGCTTCTGGCAGGGGACCCCCCACGAGCAGTACTTC. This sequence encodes CASSFWQGTPHEQYF.

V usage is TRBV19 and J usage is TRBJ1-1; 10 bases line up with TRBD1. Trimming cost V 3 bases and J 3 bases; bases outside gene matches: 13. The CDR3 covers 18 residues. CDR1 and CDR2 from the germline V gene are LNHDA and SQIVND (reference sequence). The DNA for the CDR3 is TGTGCCAGTAGTATCAGTCGACAGGGGGCTCGGGTGGACACTGAAGCTTTCTTT. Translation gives CASSISRQGARVDTEAFF.

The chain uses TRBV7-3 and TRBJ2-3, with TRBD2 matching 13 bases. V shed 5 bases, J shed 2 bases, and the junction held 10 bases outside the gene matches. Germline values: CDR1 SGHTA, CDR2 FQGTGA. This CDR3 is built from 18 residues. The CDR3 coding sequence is TGTGCCAGCAGCCTTCCGGGACTAGCGGGGCCCTACACAGATACGCAGTATTTT. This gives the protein CASSLPGLAGPYTDTQYF.